Shown below are 18 T cell receptor beta chains from a single sample sequenced in a study of T-cell reconstitution after alpha-beta-depleted transplantation in children. It was with unique molecular identifiers that the TCRbeta library was prepared. TCRdb called the PCR reads again in MiXCR, with one record for every CDR3 protein. This table holds 600,000 or so distinct CDR3 sequences, under 25% found once. The specimen comprised PBMCs, mostly from graft donor cells, sampled 360 days after TCRalphabeta/CD19-depleted stem cell transplant. Receptors originate from a boy under three years old who had a stem cell transplant for acute myeloid leukemia, so the T cells may come from the graft donor.

This clonotype was detected only a few times. The chain is built from TRBV20-1 and TRBJ2-1, with D possibly being TRBD1 or TRBD2 (5 bases each). Germline values: CDR1 DFQATT, CDR2 SNEGSKA (reference sequence). Trimming stripped 3 bases from V and 6 bases from J, with 21 bases between. The CDR3 consists of 16 residues. CDR3 sequence (DNA): TGCAGTGCTAGGCAACCCGGGACGCCGCGCTCCAATGAGCAGTTCTTC. Translated: CSARQPGTPRSNEQFF.

CDR3 bases: TGTGCCAGCAAGCGTGTCCCCGGGGAGCTGTTTTTT. It yields the protein CASKRVPGELFF. The chain uses TRBV2 and TRBJ2-2; D is unclear. V dropped 7 bases and J dropped 6 bases, with 9 bases sitting between them. The CDR3 runs 12 residues. Looked up from germline, CDR1 is SNHLY and CDR2 is FYNNEI.

The gene calls are TRBV9 and TRBJ2-1, with D hard to call. The V end lost 0 bases, the J end lost 2 bases, and 15 bases lay between the germline ends. CDR1 SGDLS and CDR2 YYNGEE come from the germline V gene. The CDR3 consists of 17 residues. The CDR3 nucleotides are TGTGCCAGCAGCGTAGAATCGGAGAACACTCCCTACAATGAGCAGTTCTTC. Its translation: CASSVESENTPYNEQFF.

Comments on this clonotype: A much larger clonotype is one base distant, so this may be a read error. The J gene is TRBJ1-1, the V gene TRBV7-9; no reliable D call. The germline V and J ends were trimmed by 4 bases and 3 bases, with 3 bases remaining between them. The germline V gene encodes CDR1 SEHNR and CDR2 FQNEAQ (reference sequence). The CDR3 runs to 11 residues. The CDR3 nucleotides are TGTGCCAGCAGCTGGGACACTGAAGCTTTCTTT. It specifies CASSWDTEAFF.

This chain joins TRBV28 and TRBJ2-2; D not resolved. This CDR3 is built from 12 residues. Germline V gene sequence: CDR1 MDHEN, CDR2 SYDVKM. Deletions cut 3 bases from V and 6 bases from J, with 5 bases between. The CDR3 protein is CASSFSPGELFF. The CDR3 DNA follows: TGTGCCAGCAGTTTCTCCCCCGGGGAGCTGTTTTTT.

The rearrangement links TRBV28 to TRBJ1-2, with D uncertain. Per the germline V gene, CDR1 is MDHEN and CDR2 is SYDVKM. Trimming shortened V by 4 bases and J by 5 bases, and 32 bases separated the two germline ends. This CDR3 region has 20 residues. The CDR3 nucleotides read TGTGCCAGCAGTTCGGTGGGTCCTTCCCTCACAGTCGGGAGGCCTTATGGCTACACCTTC. Protein: CASSSVGPSLTVGRPYGYTF.

This clonotype was seen repeatedly, ten times or more. The rearrangement links TRBV5-1 to TRBJ2-2; 11 bases match TRBD1. The CDR3 covers 17 residues. Per the germline V gene, CDR1 is SGHRS and CDR2 is YFSETQ. V was clipped by 4 bases and J by 4 bases; unmatched bases: 9. The DNA of the CDR3 is TGCGCCAGCAGCCCTTTTGGACAGGGGGCATTCACCGGGGAGCTGTTTTTT. Its protein product is CASSPFGQGAFTGELFF.

This clonotype turned up a few times. The CDR3 DNA reads TGCAGTGCTAGTACAGGGGGCAGGTATCAGCCCCAGCATTTT. This encodes CSASTGGRYQPQHF. The chain combines TRBV20-1 with TRBJ1-5; TRBD1 aligns across 9 bases. In germline, CDR1 is DFQATT, CDR2 SNEGSKA (reference sequence). The CDR3 totals 14 residues. V shed 3 bases, J shed 5 bases, and the junction held 5 bases outside the gene matches.

In this sample, this clonotype turned up a few times. The rearrangement joins TRBV29-1 to TRBJ2-7; unclear D gene. The CDR3 spans 14 residues. V was clipped by 6 bases and J by 0 bases, with 15 bases between them. Per germline, CDR1 SQVTM and CDR2 ANQGSEA. The CDR3 DNA is TGCAGCGTACCCATAGGCGGAAGCTCCTACGAGCAGTACTTC. Protein product: CSVPIGGSSYEQYF.

This rearrangement joins TRBV20-1 to TRBJ2-3; 10 bases are a match to TRBD2. Per the germline V gene, CDR1 is DFQATT and CDR2 is SNEGSKA (reference sequence). CDR3 length equals 17 residues. Trimming removed 6 bases from V and 10 bases from J; junction bases left unmatched: 22. This CDR3 reads CSAPVYRAGGTSLAQYF. The CDR3 DNA sequence: TGCAGTGCCCCCGTCTACCGAGCGGGGGGGACCTCTCTAGCGCAGTATTTT.

This clonotype occurred a few times. The chain links TRBV6-5 to TRBJ2-7; the D gene is possibly TRBD1 (6 bases). The germline gives CDR1 MNHEY, CDR2 SVGAGI. V was cut by 9 bases and J by 6 bases, with 15 bases left in between. The CDR3 has 12 residues. For the CDR3, the DNA is TGTGCCAGTAGCAGGGGCCAGAGCGAGCAGTACTTC. Translated: CASSRGQSEQYF.

The sample holds a few counts of this clonotype. This chain connects TRBV20-1 to TRBJ1-1; D not certain. In germline, CDR1 is DFQATT, CDR2 SNEGSKA (reference sequence). Trimming left V 0 bases short and J 0 bases short, with 11 bases between. This CDR3 spans 15 amino acids. CDR3 sequence: CSARDEGGLNTEAFF. The CDR3 DNA reads TGCAGTGCTAGAGATGAGGGAGGCCTGAACACTGAAGCTTTCTTT.

This chain links TRBV5-8 with TRBJ2-1; D call uncertain. Germline CDR1 SGHTS, CDR2 YDEGEE. Trimming left V 1 base short and J 2 bases short, with 13 bases between. This CDR3 comprises 16 residues. CDR3 amino acids: CASSLFGRDTYNEQFF. CDR3 DNA: TGTGCCAGCAGCTTGTTTGGTAGGGATACCTACAATGAGCAGTTCTTC.

The V gene is TRBV5-1, the J gene TRBJ2-5, with 9 bases matching TRBD1. This CDR3 is built from 16 residues. The V segment lost 4 bases and the J segment 3 bases; nucleotides outside the gene matches: 10. CDR1 SGHRS and CDR2 YFSETQ come from the germline V gene. The CDR3 is CASSLNRGPGEETQYF. In DNA, the CDR3 is TGCGCCAGCAGCCTCAACAGGGGGCCGGGGGAAGAGACCCAGTACTTC.

This chain links TRBV18 with TRBJ2-7; either TRBD1 or TRBD2 may fit D (5 bases each). From germline, CDR1 is KGHSH and CDR2 LQKENI. Trimming took 5 bases from V and 5 from J, leaving 7 bases between them. The CDR3 is 11 residues long. The CDR3 DNA follows: TGTGCCAGCTCAGGGGGAAACGAGCAGTACTTC. Translating gives CASSGGNEQYF. The full variable domain, in which reference TRBV18 and TRBJ2-7 provide the parts outside the CDR3, is NAGVMQNPRHLVRRRGQEARLRCSPMKGHSHVYWYRQLPEEGLKFMVYLQKENIIDESGMPKERFSAEFPKEGPSILRIQQVVRGDSAAYFCASSGGNEQYFGPGTRLTVT.

This clonotype was detected many times. The chain has TRBV29-1 and TRBJ2-5; D unclear. In germline, CDR1 is SQVTM, CDR2 ANQGSEA. The CDR3 contains 10 residues. V was trimmed by 4 bases and J by 2 bases, leaving 2 bases between them. The CDR3 DNA follows: TGCAGCGTTGCTCAAGAGACCCAGTACTTC. This translates into CSVAQETQYF. Looking up the rest from reference TRBV29-1 and TRBJ2-5 gives the full variable domain: SAVISQKPSRDICQRGTSLTIQCQVDSQVTMMFWYRQQPGQSLTLIATANQGSEATYESGFVIDKFPISRPNLTFSTLTVSNMSPEDSSIYLCSVAQETQYFGPGTRLLVL.

In its sample, this clonotype was seen a few times. This sequence joins TRBV12-3 or TRBV12-4 and TRBJ2-6; D is ambiguous. This CDR3 is built from 18 residues. Trimming shortened V by 2 bases and J by 0 bases, and 14 bases separated the two germline ends. In DNA form, the CDR3 reads TGTGCCAGCAGTTTATCTGCAGCTGCGTACTCTGGGGCCAACGTCCTGACTTTC. Amino acid sequence: CASSLSAAAYSGANVLTF.

The table lists this clonotype with many counts. This chain joins TRBV12-3 or TRBV12-4 and TRBJ1-5; D remains ambiguous. The CDR3 totals 13 residues. V lost 3 bases to trimming and J lost 7 bases, with 10 bases between them. CDR3 sequence: CASSLLAGQPQHF. Written as DNA, the CDR3 is TGTGCCAGCAGTTTGTTGGCGGGACAGCCCCAGCATTTT.